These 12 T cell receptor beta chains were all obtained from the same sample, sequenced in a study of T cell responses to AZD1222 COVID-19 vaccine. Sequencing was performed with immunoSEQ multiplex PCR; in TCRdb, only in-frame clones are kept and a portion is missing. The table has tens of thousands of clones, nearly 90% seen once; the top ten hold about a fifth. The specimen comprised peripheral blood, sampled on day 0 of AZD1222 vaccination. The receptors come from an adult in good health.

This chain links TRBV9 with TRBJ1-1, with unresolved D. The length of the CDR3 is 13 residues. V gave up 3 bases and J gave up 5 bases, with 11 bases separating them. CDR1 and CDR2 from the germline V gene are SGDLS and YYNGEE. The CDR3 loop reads CASSDEVWTEAFF. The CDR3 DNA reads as TGTGCCAGCAGCGATGAGGTCTGGACTGAAGCTTTCTTT.

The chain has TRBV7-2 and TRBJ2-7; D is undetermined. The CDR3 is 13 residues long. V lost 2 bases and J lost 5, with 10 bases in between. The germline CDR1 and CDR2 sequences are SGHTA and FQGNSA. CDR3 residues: CASSLRISHEQYF. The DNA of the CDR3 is TGTGCCAGCAGCTTACGCATATCCCACGAGCAGTACTTC.

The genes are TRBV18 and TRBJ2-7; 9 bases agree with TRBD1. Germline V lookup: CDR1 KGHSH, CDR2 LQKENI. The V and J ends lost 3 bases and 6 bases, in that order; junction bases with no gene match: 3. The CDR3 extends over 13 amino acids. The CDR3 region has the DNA TGTGCCAGCTCACCGCGGGACAGGGTCGAGCAGTACTTC. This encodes CASSPRDRVEQYF.

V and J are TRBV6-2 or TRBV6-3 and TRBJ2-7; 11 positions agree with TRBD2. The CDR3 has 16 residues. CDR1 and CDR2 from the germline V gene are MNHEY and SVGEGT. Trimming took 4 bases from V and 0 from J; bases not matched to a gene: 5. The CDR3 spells CASSWPGLAASYEQYF. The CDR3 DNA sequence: TGTGCCAGCAGTTGGCCGGGACTAGCGGCCTCCTACGAGCAGTACTTC.

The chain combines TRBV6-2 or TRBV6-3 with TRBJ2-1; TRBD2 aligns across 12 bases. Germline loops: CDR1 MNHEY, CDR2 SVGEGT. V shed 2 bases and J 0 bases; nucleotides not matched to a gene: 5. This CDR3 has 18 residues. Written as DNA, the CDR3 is TGTGCCAGCAGTTACCCTAGCGGGAGGGCGAGCTCCTACAATGAGCAGTTCTTC. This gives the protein CASSYPSGRASSYNEQFF.

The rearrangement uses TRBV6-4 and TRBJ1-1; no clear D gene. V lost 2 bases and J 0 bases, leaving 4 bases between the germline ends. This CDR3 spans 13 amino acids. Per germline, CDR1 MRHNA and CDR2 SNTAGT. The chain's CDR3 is CASSDGVNTEAFF. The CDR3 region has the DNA TGTGCCAGCAGTGACGGGGTGAACACTGAAGCTTTCTTT.

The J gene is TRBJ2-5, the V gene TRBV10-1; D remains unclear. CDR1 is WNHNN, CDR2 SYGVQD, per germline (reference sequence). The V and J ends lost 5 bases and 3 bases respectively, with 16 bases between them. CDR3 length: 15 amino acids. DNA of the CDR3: TGCGCCAGCAGTAGGTGGGCGACGGTTAAAGAGACCCAGTACTTC. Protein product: CASSRWATVKETQYF.

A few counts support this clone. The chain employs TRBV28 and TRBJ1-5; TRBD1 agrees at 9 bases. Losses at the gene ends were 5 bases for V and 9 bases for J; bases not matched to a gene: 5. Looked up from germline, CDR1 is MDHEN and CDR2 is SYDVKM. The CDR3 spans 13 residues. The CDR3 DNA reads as TGTGCCAGCAGTCACAGGGGGCGAGGGCCCCAGCATTTT. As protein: CASSHRGRGPQHF.

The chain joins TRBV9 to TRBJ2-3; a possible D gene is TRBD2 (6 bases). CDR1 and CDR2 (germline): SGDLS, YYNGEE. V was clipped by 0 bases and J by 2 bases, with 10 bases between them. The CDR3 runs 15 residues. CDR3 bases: TGTGCCAGCAGCGTAGGGACTACCCACACAGATACGCAGTATTTT. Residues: CASSVGTTHTDTQYF.

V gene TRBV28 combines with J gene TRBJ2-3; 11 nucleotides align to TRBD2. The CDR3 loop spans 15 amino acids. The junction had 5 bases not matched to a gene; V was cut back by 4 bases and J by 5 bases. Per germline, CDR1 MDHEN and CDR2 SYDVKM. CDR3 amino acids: CASSSFGTSGDTQYF. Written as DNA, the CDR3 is TGTGCCAGCAGTTCTTTTGGGACTAGCGGAGATACGCAGTATTTT.

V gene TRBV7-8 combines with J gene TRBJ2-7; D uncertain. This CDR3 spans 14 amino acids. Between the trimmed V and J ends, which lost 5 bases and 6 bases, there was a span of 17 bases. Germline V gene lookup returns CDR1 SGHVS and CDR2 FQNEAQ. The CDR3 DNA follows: TGTGCCAGCAGCCCCGAAGGGTGGGCGCTCGAGCAGTACTTC. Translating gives CASSPEGWALEQYF.

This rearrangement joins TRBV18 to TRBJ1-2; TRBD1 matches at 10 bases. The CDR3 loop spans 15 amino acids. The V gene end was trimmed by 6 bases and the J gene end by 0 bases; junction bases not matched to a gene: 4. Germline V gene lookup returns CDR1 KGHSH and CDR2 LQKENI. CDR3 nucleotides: TGTGCCAGCTCGTCAGACAGGGGGCCTAACTATGGCTACACCTTC. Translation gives CASSSDRGPNYGYTF. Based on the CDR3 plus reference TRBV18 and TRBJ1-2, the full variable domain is NAGVMQNPRHLVRRRGQEARLRCSPMKGHSHVYWYRQLPEEGLKFMVYLQKENIIDESGMPKERFSAEFPKEGPSILRIQQVVRGDSAAYFCASSSDRGPNYGYTFGSGTRLTVV.